A single sample gave rise to the 3 T cell receptor beta chains below, sequenced in a study of cytomegalovirus exposure and HLA in healthy donors. The study ran its PCR with 60 Vbeta and 13 Jbeta primers. The assay was immunoSEQ multiplex PCR, and TCRdb's table has in-frame clones only and misses some. Reported are over 75,000 clones; the ten largest clones contain about 0.5%. Sequencing was carried out using PBMCs. Receptors originate from a man in his fifties or sixties in good health and CMV-seronegative.

This chain links TRBV28 with TRBJ2-7; D is undetermined. The CDR3 has 13 amino acids. Germline V gives CDR1 MDHEN, CDR2 SYDVKM. V lost 8 bases, J lost 3 bases, and 14 bases lay in between. This chain's CDR3 is CASRPSGGYEQYF. CDR3 nucleotide sequence: TGTGCCAGCCGCCCTAGTGGCGGCTACGAGCAGTACTTC.

This rearrangement joins TRBV29-1 to TRBJ1-1, with D perhaps matching TRBD1 (5 bases). This CDR3 comprises 18 residues. V dropped 4 bases and J dropped 1 base, with 25 bases sitting between them. Germline V gives CDR1 SQVTM, CDR2 ANQGSEA. Here the CDR3 reads CSVVRTGVSGYWNTEAFF. As DNA, the CDR3 is TGCAGCGTTGTTCGGACCGGAGTCTCAGGGTATTGGAACACTGAAGCTTTCTTT.

This chain connects TRBV2 to TRBJ1-5; perhaps TRBD1 as D (6 bases). The germline CDR1 and CDR2 sequences are SNHLY and FYNNEI. The V end lost 5 bases, the J end lost 0 bases, and 11 bases lay between the germline ends. CDR3 length equals 15 residues. This CDR3 is CASSQDRNSNQPQHF. The CDR3 DNA follows: TGTGCCAGCAGTCAGGACAGAAATAGCAATCAGCCCCAGCATTTT.